The source of this T cell receptor (beta chain) is a study of T-cell reconstitution after alpha-beta-depleted transplantation in children. Researchers prepared the TCRbeta library using unique molecular identifiers, the study reports. TCRdb fed the PCR reads into MiXCR, producing one record per CDR3 protein. The table lists around 500,000 distinct CDR3 sequences, approximately 13% of them singletons. This receptor was identified in a human donor who donated a stem cell graft to a child with combined immunodeficiency. The input for sequencing was PBMCs from the stem cell graft donor, taken from the stem cell graft.

The CDR3 here is CASSTGISYEQYF. In DNA form, the CDR3 reads TGTGCCAGCAGCACAGGAATCTCCTACGAGCAGTACTTC. This chain links TRBV7-2 with TRBJ2-7, with D possibly matching TRBD1 (5 bases). V was shortened by 5 bases and J by 0 bases, with 8 bases between the two germline ends. CDR1 and CDR2 from the germline V gene are SGHTA and FQGNSA. This CDR3 has 13 amino acids. Based on the CDR3 plus reference TRBV7-2 and TRBJ2-7, the full variable domain is GAGVSQSPSNKVTEKGKDVELRCDPISGHTALYWYRQSLGQGLEFLIYFQGNSAPDKSGLPSDRFSAERTGGSVSTLTIQRTQQEDSAVYLCASSTGISYEQYFGPGTRLTVT.